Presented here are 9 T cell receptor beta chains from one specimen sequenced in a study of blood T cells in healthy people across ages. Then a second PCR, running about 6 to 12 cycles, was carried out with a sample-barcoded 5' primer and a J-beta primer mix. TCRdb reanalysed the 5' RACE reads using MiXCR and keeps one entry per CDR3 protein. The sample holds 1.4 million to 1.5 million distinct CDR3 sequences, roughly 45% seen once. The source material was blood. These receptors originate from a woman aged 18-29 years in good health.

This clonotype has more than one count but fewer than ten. CDR3: CASSPEKLEQYF. The CDR3 bases are TGTGCCAGCTCACCCGAGAAACTCGAGCAGTACTTC. The rearrangement joins TRBV18 to TRBJ2-4, with no clear D. The assigned J gene may be wrong: the sequence end matches TRBJ2-7 better. Germline-derived CDR1 and CDR2 are KGHSH and LQKENI. The CDR3 runs to 12 residues.

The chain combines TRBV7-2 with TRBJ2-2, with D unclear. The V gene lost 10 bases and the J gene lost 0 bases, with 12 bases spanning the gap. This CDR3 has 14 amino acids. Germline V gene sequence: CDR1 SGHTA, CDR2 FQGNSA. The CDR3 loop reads CAIKRQSNTGELFF. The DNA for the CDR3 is TGTGCCATTAAACGGCAATCGAACACCGGGGAGCTGTTTTTT.

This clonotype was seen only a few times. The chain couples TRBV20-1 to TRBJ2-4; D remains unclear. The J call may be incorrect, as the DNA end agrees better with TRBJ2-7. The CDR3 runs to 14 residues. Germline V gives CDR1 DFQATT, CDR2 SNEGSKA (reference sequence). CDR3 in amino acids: CSARDDGNSYEQYF. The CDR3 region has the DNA TGCAGTGCTAGAGATGACGGCAATTCTTACGAGCAGTACTTC.

The CDR3 reads CASSQGPGQRVAGYTF. For the CDR3, the DNA is TGTGCCAGCAGCCAAGGACCGGGACAGAGGGTTGCTGGCTACACCTTC. The V and J genes are TRBV3-1 and TRBJ1-2, with TRBD1 matching over 7 bases. Looked up from germline, CDR1 is LGHDT and CDR2 is YNNKEL (reference sequence). V dropped 1 base and J dropped 7; count of bases not matched to a gene: 12. The CDR3 extends over 16 amino acids.

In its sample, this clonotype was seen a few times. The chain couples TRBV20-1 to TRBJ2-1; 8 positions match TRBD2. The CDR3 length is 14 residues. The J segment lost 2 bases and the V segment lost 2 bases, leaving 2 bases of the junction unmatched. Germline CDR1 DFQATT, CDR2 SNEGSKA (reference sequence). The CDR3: CSARHSGTYNEQFF. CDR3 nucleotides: TGCAGTGCTAGACATAGCGGGACCTACAATGAGCAGTTCTTC.

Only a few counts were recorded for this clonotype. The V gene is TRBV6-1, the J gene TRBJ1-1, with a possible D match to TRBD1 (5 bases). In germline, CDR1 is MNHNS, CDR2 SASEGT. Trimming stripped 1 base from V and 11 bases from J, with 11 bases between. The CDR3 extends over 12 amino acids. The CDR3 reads CASSEVGGVAFF. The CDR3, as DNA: TGTGCCAGCAGTGAAGTCGGGGGTGTTGCTTTCTTT.

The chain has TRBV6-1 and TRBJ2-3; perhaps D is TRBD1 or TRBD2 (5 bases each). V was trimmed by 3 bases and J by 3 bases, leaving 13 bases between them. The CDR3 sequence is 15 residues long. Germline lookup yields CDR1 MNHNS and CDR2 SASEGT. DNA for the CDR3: TGTGCCAGCAGTGAGGCAGGGACGGGTACAGATACGCAGTATTTT. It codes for CASSEAGTGTDTQYF.

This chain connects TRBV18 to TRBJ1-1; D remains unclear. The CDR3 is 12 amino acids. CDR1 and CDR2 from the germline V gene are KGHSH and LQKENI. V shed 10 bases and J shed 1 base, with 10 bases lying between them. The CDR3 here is CATHPPNTEAFF. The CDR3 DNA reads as TGTGCCACCCACCCCCCGAACACTGAAGCTTTCTTT.

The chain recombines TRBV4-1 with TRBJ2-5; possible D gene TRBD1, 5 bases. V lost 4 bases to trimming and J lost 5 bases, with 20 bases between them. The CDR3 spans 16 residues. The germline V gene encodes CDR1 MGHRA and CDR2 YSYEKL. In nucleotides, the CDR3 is TGCGCCAGCAGCCCGAATTACCTGACAGAAAAGGAGACCCAGTACTTC. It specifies CASSPNYLTEKETQYF.